One sample yielded the 11 T cell receptor beta chains listed below, sequenced in a study of OX40 agonist ivuxolimab in advanced cancers. Measured with immunoSEQ multiplex PCR; TCRdb has only the in-frame clones, and not every one. The sample lists tens of thousands of clones; roughly four fifths were seen once. The sequencing here drew on CD4+ or CD8+ T cells sorted from blood, taken in a trial of the OX40 agonist ivuxolimab. The receptors were sampled from an adult with an advanced solid tumor such as melanoma, head and neck, liver or kidney cancer.

V gene TRBV7-3 combines with J gene TRBJ2-1; D uncertain. Germline V gene lookup returns CDR1 SGHTA and CDR2 FQGTGA. Trimming left V 1 base short and J 9 bases short, with 13 bases between. CDR3 length equals 14 residues. The CDR3, as DNA: TGTGCCAGCAGCTTAAACGGACCGGGCACTGAGCAGTTCTTC. Protein sequence: CASSLNGPGTEQFF.

V and J are TRBV2 and TRBJ1-1; TRBD1 matches at 7 bases. V lost 4 bases and J lost 1; bases outside the gene matches: 6. The CDR3 totals 15 residues. Germline-derived CDR1 and CDR2 are SNHLY and FYNNEI. CDR3 nucleotide sequence: TGTGCCAGCAGTGCAGGGACAGTGAGGAACACTGAAGCTTTCTTT. Translation gives CASSAGTVRNTEAFF.

The chain couples TRBV6-5 to TRBJ2-2; 8 bases fit TRBD1. V shed 5 bases, J shed 6 bases, and the junction held 8 bases outside the gene matches. This CDR3 is 15 amino acids long. Germline V gene lookup returns CDR1 MNHEY and CDR2 SVGAGI. The CDR3 coding sequence is TGTGCCAGCAGTCCGGGACAGGATCTCCCCGGGGAGCTGTTTTTT. This translates into CASSPGQDLPGELFF.

In DNA, the CDR3 is TGTGCCAGCAGCTCCGGACAGAACCTACAAGAGACCCAGTACTTC. Encoded protein: CASSSGQNLQETQYF. The chain combines TRBV11-3 with TRBJ2-5, with D possibly matching TRBD1 (6 bases). In germline, CDR1 is SGHNT, CDR2 YENEEA. The ends were cut back, 4 bases at V and 2 bases at J, with 14 bases in the middle. The CDR3 has 15 residues.

This clone was observed a handful of times. This CDR3 is CASSEEDGGVDTQYF. CDR3 DNA: TGTGCCAGCAGTGAAGAGGACGGAGGGGTAGATACGCAGTATTTT. The V gene is TRBV6-1, the J gene TRBJ2-3; tentatively, D is TRBD2 (6 bases). Trimming removed 1 base from V and 5 bases from J, with 13 bases in between. The CDR3 is 15 amino acids. CDR1 and CDR2 (germline): MNHNS, SASEGT.

The chain combines TRBV11-2 with TRBJ1-4; no reliable D call. CDR1 and CDR2 from the germline V gene are SGHAT and FQNNGV. The CDR3 length is 13 residues. Trimming stripped 6 bases from V and 13 bases from J, with 18 bases between. The DNA for the CDR3 is TGTGCCAGCAGGGCCCTATCCCAACTCGTACTGTTTTTT. Its translation is CASRALSQLVLFF.

The chain recombines TRBV7-8 with TRBJ1-6, with TRBD1 matching 7 bases. V shed 3 bases, J shed 7 bases, and the junction held 3 bases outside the gene matches. CDR1 and CDR2 from the germline V gene are SGHVS and FQNEAQ. The CDR3 runs 14 residues. The CDR3, as DNA: TGTGCCAGCAGCTTCCAGGGGGTGAATTCACCCCTCCACTTT. This encodes CASSFQGVNSPLHF.

This chain connects TRBV28 to TRBJ2-5; 11 nucleotides line up with TRBD2. The germline CDR1 and CDR2 sequences are MDHEN and SYDVKM. Trimming removed 3 bases from V and 5 bases from J; junction bases left unmatched: 11. The CDR3 totals 17 residues. CDR3 coding DNA: TGTGCCAGCAGTTTTAGCGGGAGGGCCCGTGGTGTTGAGACCCAGTACTTC. Its translation: CASSFSGRARGVETQYF.

The rearrangement uses TRBV5-1 and TRBJ2-3; a possible D gene is TRBD1 (7 bases). Germline V gives CDR1 SGHRS, CDR2 YFSETQ. Trimming stripped 6 bases from V and 2 bases from J, with 13 bases between. This CDR3 region has 14 residues. The CDR3 sequence: CASKEGANTDTQYF. The DNA of the CDR3 is TGCGCCAGCAAGGAGGGGGCTAACACAGATACGCAGTATTTT.

The rearrangement uses TRBV6-5 and TRBJ1-2; D is uncertain. Germline CDR1 and CDR2: MNHEY and SVGAGI. The CDR3 consists of 13 residues. V lost 11 bases, J lost 9 bases, and 22 bases lay in between. CDR3 sequence (DNA): TGTGCCTCCCGGGCCCCGGACTTTAACAGCTACACCTTC. Translation gives CASRAPDFNSYTF.

The genes are TRBV6-5 and TRBJ2-5; the match to TRBD2 covers 8 bases. Germline V CDR1 and CDR2: MNHEY, SVGAGI. The CDR3 loop spans 14 amino acids. The junction had 0 bases not matched to a gene; V was cut back by 2 bases and J by 1 base. The CDR3 region is CASSYGTSQETQYF. The CDR3 DNA is TGTGCCAGCAGTTACGGGACTAGCCAAGAGACCCAGTACTTC.